This passage covers 13 T cell receptor beta chains from one sample sequenced in a study of shared clonotypes between healthy human individuals. The repertoire was sequenced with immunoSEQ multiplex PCR; TCRdb's copy has only in-frame clones and lacks some. This repertoire shows over a million clones, approximately 68% found once; its top ten account for roughly 1.5%. The source material was memory CD4+ T cells sorted from blood. Subset meaning: CD45RA-negative fraction. The source is a man in his late teens or twenties in good health.

J is TRBJ2-2 and V is TRBV5-4; the D is unclear. Germline V lookup: CDR1 SGHNT, CDR2 YYREEE (reference sequence). The CDR3 has 14 amino acids. Trimming took 1 base from V and 7 from J, leaving 11 bases between them. The CDR3 DNA sequence: TGTGCCAGCAGCTTGACTACCTCCGTCGGGGAGCTGTTTTTT. Translation: CASSLTTSVGELFF.

This clone has only a few counts. This rearrangement joins TRBV7-6 to TRBJ2-2; a weak D match, TRBD1 (6 bases). Trimming left V 2 bases short and J 10 bases short, with 14 bases between. The germline V gene has CDR1 SGHVS and CDR2 FNYEAQ. CDR3 size: 14 residues. The CDR3 spells CASSLRTAAEELFF. The CDR3 DNA follows: TGTGCCAGCAGCTTAAGGACAGCTGCGGAGGAGCTGTTTTTT.

This clone appeared a single time. The J gene is TRBJ2-2, the V gene TRBV7-9, with 7 bases matching TRBD2. Germline-derived CDR1 and CDR2 are SEHNR and FQNEAQ (reference sequence). V shed 0 bases and J 2 bases; nucleotides not matched to a gene: 9. The length of the CDR3 is 18 residues. In DNA, the CDR3 is TGTGCCAGCAGCTTAGCCTGGCGCGGACTAGAAAACACCGGGGAGCTGTTTTTT. This encodes CASSLAWRGLENTGELFF.

This clone was seen more than once but under ten times. The chain has TRBV28 and TRBJ1-4; D possibly corresponds to TRBD1 (6 bases). CDR1 and CDR2 from the germline V gene are MDHEN and SYDVKM. Trimming cost V 6 bases and J 4 bases, with 15 bases left between them. The length of the CDR3 is 15 residues. CDR3 in amino acids: CASRDGQSYNEKLFF. In DNA form, the CDR3 reads TGTGCCAGCAGAGACGGACAGAGCTATAATGAAAAACTGTTTTTT.

This sequence joins TRBV4-2 and TRBJ2-1; D gene unclear. The CDR3 totals 16 residues. The germline V gene has CDR1 LGHNA and CDR2 YNFKEQ. V was cut by 0 bases and J by 4 bases, with 13 bases left in between. CDR3 loop: CASSQEGTAIYNEQFF. DNA of the CDR3: TGTGCCAGCAGCCAAGAGGGAACGGCGATTTACAATGAGCAGTTCTTC.

The chain employs TRBV28 and TRBJ2-2; TRBD2 might be the D (5 bases). Germline V lookup: CDR1 MDHEN, CDR2 SYDVKM. The CDR3 consists of 14 residues. The V end lost 6 bases, the J end lost 3 bases, and 11 bases lay between the germline ends. Here the CDR3 reads CASRGEFDTGELFF. The CDR3 nucleotides are TGTGCCAGCAGGGGAGAGTTTGACACCGGGGAGCTGTTTTTT.

This clone has a handful of counts. The chain is built from TRBV5-5 and TRBJ2-7; TRBD1 matches 9 bases. This CDR3 contains 14 residues. CDR1 and CDR2 from the germline V gene are SGHKS and YYEKEE (reference sequence). V trimming: 4 bases; J trimming: 3 bases; junction bases outside the gene matches: 5. CDR3 DNA sequence: TGTGCCAGCAGCAGGGGACAGGGACTCTACGAGCAGTACTTC. This gives the protein CASSRGQGLYEQYF.

The V and J genes are TRBV7-8 and TRBJ2-3; TRBD2 matches 8 bases. This CDR3 is built from 17 residues. Losses at the gene ends were 3 bases for V and 5 bases for J; bases not matched to a gene: 13. Germline lookup yields CDR1 SGHVS and CDR2 FQNEAQ. The DNA for the CDR3 is TGTGCCAGCAGCTTCTTGGCGGGGGGCTTCAGATTAGATACGCAGTATTTT. Amino acids: CASSFLAGGFRLDTQYF.

This clone was counted once. V usage is TRBV6-5 and J usage is TRBJ2-5; D is tentatively TRBD1 or TRBD2 (6 bases each). Trimming took 1 base from V and 7 from J, leaving 13 bases between them. CDR3 length: 14 amino acids. CDR1 is MNHEY and CDR2 is SVGAGI in the germline V gene. The CDR3: CASSYWGEGGTQYF. The CDR3 DNA follows: TGTGCCAGCAGTTACTGGGGGGAAGGGGGGACCCAGTACTTC.

The chain has TRBV18 and TRBJ2-7, with 13 positions matching TRBD2. Per germline, CDR1 KGHSH and CDR2 LQKENI. The CDR3 sequence is 15 residues long. V lost 6 bases, J lost 4 bases, and 6 bases stayed unmatched. This CDR3 is CASSVTSGRDYEQYF. The CDR3 DNA reads TGTGCCAGCTCGGTCACTAGCGGGAGGGATTACGAGCAGTACTTC.

In this sample, this clone turned up many times. The genes are TRBV11-2 and TRBJ2-3, with D tentatively TRBD1 (6 bases). Trimming removed 4 bases from V and 0 bases from J, with 11 bases in between. Germline V gives CDR1 SGHAT, CDR2 FQNNGV. The CDR3 runs to 15 residues. The CDR3 loop reads CASSSPGTSTDTQYF. Here the CDR3 DNA reads TGTGCCAGCAGCTCCCCGGGGACAAGCACAGATACGCAGTATTTT.

Notes on this clone: Different DNA sequences within this sample yield the same CDR3. This chain connects TRBV6-5 to TRBJ1-1, with D possibly TRBD1 on 6 matching bases. The CDR3 spans 14 residues. CDR1 and CDR2 from the germline V gene are MNHEY and SVGAGI. Trimming left V 0 bases short and J 1 base short, with 6 bases between. CDR3: CASSYSGGNTEAFF. The CDR3 nucleotides read TGTGCCAGCAGTTACTCAGGGGGGAACACTGAAGCTTTCTTT.

V gene TRBV4-3 combines with J gene TRBJ1-1, with no clear D. V was trimmed by 4 bases and J by 1 base, leaving 16 bases between them. The CDR3 contains 16 residues. The V gene's germline CDR1 is LGHNA and CDR2 YSLEER. In DNA, the CDR3 is TGCGCCAGCAGCCGGGCGGAGCAGGCCGAGAACACTGAAGCTTTCTTT. It codes for CASSRAEQAENTEAFF.